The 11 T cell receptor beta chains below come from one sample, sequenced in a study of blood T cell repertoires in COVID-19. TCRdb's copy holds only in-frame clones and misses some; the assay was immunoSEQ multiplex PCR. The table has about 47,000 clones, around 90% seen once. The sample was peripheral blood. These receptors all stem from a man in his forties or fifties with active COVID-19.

As DNA, the CDR3 is TGTGCCAGCAGCTTAGTCATTGCCAGCTCCTATAATTCACCCCTCCACTTT. It is translated as CASSLVIASSYNSPLHF. The J gene is TRBJ1-6, the V gene TRBV7-8; D ambiguous. The V gene lost 1 base and the J gene lost 0 bases, with 10 bases spanning the gap. The germline V gene encodes CDR1 SGHVS and CDR2 FQNEAQ. This CDR3 region has 17 residues.

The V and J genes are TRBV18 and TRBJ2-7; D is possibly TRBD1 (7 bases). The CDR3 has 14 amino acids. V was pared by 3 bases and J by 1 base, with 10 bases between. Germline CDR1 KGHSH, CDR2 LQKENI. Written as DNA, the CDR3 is TGTGCCAGCTCACCCTCAGGGGGGTCCTACGAGCAGTACGTC. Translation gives CASSPSGGSYEQYV.

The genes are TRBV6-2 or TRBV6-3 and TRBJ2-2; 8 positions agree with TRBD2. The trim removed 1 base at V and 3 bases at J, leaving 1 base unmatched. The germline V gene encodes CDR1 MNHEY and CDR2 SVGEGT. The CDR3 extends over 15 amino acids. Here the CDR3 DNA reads TGTGCCAGCAGTTACTACGGGGGGGACACCGGGGAGCTGTTTTTT. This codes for CASSYYGGDTGELFF.

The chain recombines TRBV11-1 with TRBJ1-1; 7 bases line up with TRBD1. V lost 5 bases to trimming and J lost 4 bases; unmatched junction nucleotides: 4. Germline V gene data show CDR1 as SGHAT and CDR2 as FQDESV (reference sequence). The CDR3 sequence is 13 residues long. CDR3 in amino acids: CASSVAGGTEAFF. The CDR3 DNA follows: TGTGCCAGCAGCGTTGCAGGGGGCACTGAAGCTTTCTTT.

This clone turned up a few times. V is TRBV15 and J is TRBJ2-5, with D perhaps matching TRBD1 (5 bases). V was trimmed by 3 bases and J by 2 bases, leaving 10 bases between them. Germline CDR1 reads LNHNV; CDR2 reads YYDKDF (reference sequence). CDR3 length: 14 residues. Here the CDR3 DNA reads TGTGCCACCAGCAGTCGACAGATACAAGAGACCCAGTACTTC. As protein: CATSSRQIQETQYF.

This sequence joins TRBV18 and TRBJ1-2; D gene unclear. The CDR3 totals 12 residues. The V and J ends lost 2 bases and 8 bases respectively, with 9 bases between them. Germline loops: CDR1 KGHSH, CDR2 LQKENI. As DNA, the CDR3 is TGTGCCAGCTCACCAAGTACTATCGGCTACACCTTC. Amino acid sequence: CASSPSTIGYTF.

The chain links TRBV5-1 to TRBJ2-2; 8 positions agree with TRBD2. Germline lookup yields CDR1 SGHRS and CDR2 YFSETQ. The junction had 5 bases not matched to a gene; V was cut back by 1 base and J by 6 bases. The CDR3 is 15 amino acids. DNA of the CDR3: TGCGCCAGCAGCTTGCGCACGGGAGGGTCCGGGGAGCTGTTTTTT. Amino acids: CASSLRTGGSGELFF.

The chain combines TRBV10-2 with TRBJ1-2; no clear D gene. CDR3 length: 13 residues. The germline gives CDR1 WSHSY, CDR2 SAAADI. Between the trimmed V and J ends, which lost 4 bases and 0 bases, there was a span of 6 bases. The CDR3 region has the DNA TGCGCCAGCAGTGTCGGGACTAACTATGGCTACACCTTC. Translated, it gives CASSVGTNYGYTF.

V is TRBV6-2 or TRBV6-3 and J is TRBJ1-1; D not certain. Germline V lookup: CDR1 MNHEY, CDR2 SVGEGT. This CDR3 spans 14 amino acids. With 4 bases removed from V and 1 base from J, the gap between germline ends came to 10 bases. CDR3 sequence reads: CASSFPGRNTEAFF. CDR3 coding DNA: TGTGCCAGCAGTTTCCCGGGTCGGAACACTGAAGCTTTCTTT.

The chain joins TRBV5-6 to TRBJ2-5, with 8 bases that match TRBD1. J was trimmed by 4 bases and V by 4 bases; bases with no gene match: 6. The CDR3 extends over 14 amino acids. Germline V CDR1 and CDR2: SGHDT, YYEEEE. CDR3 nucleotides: TGTGCCAGCAGCCAGACAGGGGTTGGAGAGACCCAGTACTTC. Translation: CASSQTGVGETQYF.

The CDR3 sequence: CASSRTGGSTLGYTF. The DNA of the CDR3 is TGTGCCAGCAGTCGAACAGGGGGCTCCACTTTAGGCTACACCTTC. The rearrangement joins TRBV6-2 or TRBV6-3 to TRBJ1-2; 9 positions agree with TRBD1. V dropped 5 bases and J dropped 8; count of bases not matched to a gene: 12. From germline, CDR1 is MNHEY and CDR2 SVGEGT. CDR3 length: 15 amino acids.